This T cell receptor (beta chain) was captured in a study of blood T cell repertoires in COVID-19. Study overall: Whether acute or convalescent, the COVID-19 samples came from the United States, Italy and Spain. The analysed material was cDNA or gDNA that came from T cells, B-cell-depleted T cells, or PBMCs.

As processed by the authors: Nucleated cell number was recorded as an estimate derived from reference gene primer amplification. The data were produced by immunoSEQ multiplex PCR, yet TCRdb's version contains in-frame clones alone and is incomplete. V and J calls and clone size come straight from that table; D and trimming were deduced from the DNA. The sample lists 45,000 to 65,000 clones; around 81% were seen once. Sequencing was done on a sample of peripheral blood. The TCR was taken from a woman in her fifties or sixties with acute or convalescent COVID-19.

CDR3 sequence: CASSLSGQNQPQHF. CDR3 nucleotide sequence: TGTGCCAGCAGTTTAAGCGGACAGAATCAGCCCCAGCATTTT. The rearrangement joins TRBV27 to TRBJ1-5; possible D gene TRBD1, 6 bases. The germline V and J ends were trimmed by 2 bases and 4 bases, with 9 bases remaining between them. The CDR3 covers 14 residues. The V gene's germline CDR1 is MNHEY and CDR2 SMNVEV (reference sequence).